The 16 T cell receptor beta chains below were found in one sample sequenced in a study of blood T cell repertoires in COVID-19. Profiled with immunoSEQ multiplex PCR; TCRdb holds only in-frame clones, not every one. The table includes fewer than 200,000 clones, around 72% detected once. The sequenced sample consisted of peripheral blood. These receptors came from a woman older than 75 with acute or convalescent COVID-19.

This clone was observed a handful of times. The chain recombines TRBV7-2 with TRBJ2-3, with a tentative D call TRBD1 (5 bases). V lost 1 base, J lost 0 bases, and 8 bases lay in between. The germline CDR1 and CDR2 sequences are SGHTA and FQGNSA. The CDR3 totals 15 residues. The CDR3 protein is CASSLEGVSTDTQYF. The CDR3 DNA reads as TGTGCCAGCAGCTTAGAAGGGGTCAGCACAGATACGCAGTATTTT.

A few counts support this clone. The chain employs TRBV27 and TRBJ1-5, with D uncertain. V was cut by 5 bases and J by 3 bases, with 8 bases left in between. This CDR3 comprises 13 residues. The germline gives CDR1 MNHEY, CDR2 SMNVEV (reference sequence). Here the CDR3 reads CASSRGVNQPQHF. DNA of the CDR3: TGTGCCAGCAGTCGCGGGGTCAATCAGCCCCAGCATTTT.

V is TRBV11-3 and J is TRBJ2-1; TRBD2 aligns across 15 bases. The length of the CDR3 is 16 residues. Germline trimming cut 5 bases from V and 8 bases from J; bases unmatched to any gene: 7. CDR1 and CDR2 from the germline V gene are SGHNT and YENEEA. The CDR3 reads CASSKGLAGGPDEQFF. The CDR3 nucleotides are TGTGCCAGCAGCAAGGGACTAGCGGGAGGACCCGATGAGCAGTTCTTC.

The chain links TRBV10-1 to TRBJ2-7; 8 positions match TRBD1. Germline assignment: CDR1 WNHNN and CDR2 SYGVQD (reference sequence). After removal of 2 bases from V and 5 bases from J, the junction contained 11 bases not matched to a gene. The CDR3 contains 16 residues. In DNA, the CDR3 is TGCGCCAGCAGTGAGACTGGACAGGGTTTAGGTAACGAGCAGTACTTC. Its translation is CASSETGQGLGNEQYF.

The gene calls are TRBV18 and TRBJ2-3; maybe TRBD1 (6 bases). This CDR3 is built from 15 residues. V lost 4 bases and J lost 5, with 16 bases in between. CDR1 and CDR2 from the germline V gene are KGHSH and LQKENI. CDR3 protein: CASSLRQDLVDTQYF. The CDR3 nucleotides read TGTGCCAGCTCACTACGACAGGATTTAGTAGATACGCAGTATTTT.

The CDR3 nucleotides are TGTGCCAGCAACCGGGACTACAACACTTACGAGCAGTACTTC. Translation: CASNRDYNTYEQYF. The V gene is TRBV6-5, the J gene TRBJ2-7; TRBD2 aligns across 7 bases. Germline loops: CDR1 MNHEY, CDR2 SVGAGI. The CDR3 has 14 amino acids. V dropped 7 bases and J dropped 4; count of bases not matched to a gene: 10.

The chain uses TRBV2 and TRBJ1-5; TRBD1 agrees at 7 bases. The CDR3 runs to 14 residues. Unmatched junction bases numbered 9, after V lost 4 bases and J lost 9 bases. CDR1 SNHLY and CDR2 FYNNEI come from the germline V gene. CDR3 coding DNA: TGTGCCAGCAGTGGATTAGGGACAGCCGGGCCCCAGCATTTT. Translation gives CASSGLGTAGPQHF.

This chain connects TRBV19 to TRBJ2-5; 7 nucleotides line up with TRBD1. Germline lookup yields CDR1 LNHDA and CDR2 SQIVND (reference sequence). The length of the CDR3 is 14 residues. The ends lost 10 bases at V and 0 bases at J; junction bases unmatched: 8. This CDR3 is CATHPGTDQETQYF. CDR3 DNA sequence: TGTGCCACCCACCCCGGGACAGACCAAGAGACCCAGTACTTC. The full variable domain, its missing parts supplied by reference TRBV19 and TRBJ2-5, is DGGITQSPKYLFRKEGQNVTLSCEQNLNHDAMYWYRQDPGQGLRLIYYSQIVNDFQKGDIAEGYSVSREKKESFPLTVTSAQKNPTAFYLCATHPGTDQETQYFGPGTRLLVL.

This clone appeared a few times. The rearrangement joins TRBV28 to TRBJ2-4, with 12 bases aligning to TRBD2. Germline CDR1 reads MDHEN; CDR2 reads SYDVKM. The length of the CDR3 is 19 residues. V dropped 3 bases and J dropped 1; count of bases not matched to a gene: 10. CDR3 in DNA: TGTGCCAGCAGTTTTCCTAGCGGGAGGGCCTTTGAGGCCAAAAACATTCAGTACTTC. Amino acids: CASSFPSGRAFEAKNIQYF.

V gene TRBV4-3 combines with J gene TRBJ2-7, with 7 bases identical to TRBD1. Germline loops: CDR1 LGHNA, CDR2 YSLEER. This CDR3 has 16 residues. V lost 2 bases and J lost 5; bases outside the gene matches: 12. The CDR3, as DNA: TGCGCCAGCAGCCAAAGACTCGGACAGGTGAGCCACGAGCAGTACTTC. Residues: CASSQRLGQVSHEQYF.

This clone was seen a few times. The chain recombines TRBV10-3 with TRBJ2-6, with D perhaps matching TRBD1 (6 bases). V shed 6 bases and J shed 1 base, with 16 bases lying between them. Germline CDR1 reads ENHRY; CDR2 reads SYGVKD. The CDR3 loop spans 17 amino acids. The DNA for the CDR3 is TGTGCCATCAGCTCTTCTTCAGGGGTTTCTGGGGCCAACGTCCTGACTTTC. It encodes CAISSSSGVSGANVLTF.

This clone occurred a few times. The rearrangement links TRBV28 to TRBJ2-7; 13 bases are shared with TRBD2. Trimming took 6 bases from V and 3 from J; bases not matched to a gene: 2. CDR1 and CDR2 from the germline V gene are MDHEN and SYDVKM. This CDR3 has 14 residues. The DNA of the CDR3 is TGTGCCAGCAGACGGACTAGCGGGAGCTACGAGCAGTACTTC. Amino acids: CASRRTSGSYEQYF.

J is TRBJ2-7 and V is TRBV11-2; TRBD1 aligns across 11 bases. With 5 bases clipped from V and 4 bases from J, the junction kept 4 bases outside the gene matches. The length of the CDR3 is 14 residues. Germline loops: CDR1 SGHAT, CDR2 FQNNGV. The CDR3 spells CASSLGTGGYEQYF. The CDR3 DNA follows: TGTGCCAGCAGCCTCGGGACAGGGGGGTACGAGCAGTACTTC. Full variable domain (missing parts from reference TRBV11-2 and TRBJ2-7): EAGVAQSPRYKIIEKRQSVAFWCNPISGHATLYWYQQILGQGPKLLIQFQNNGVVDDSQLPKDRFSAERLKGVDSTLKIQPAKLEDSAVYLCASSLGTGGYEQYFGPGTRLTVT.

This clone was seen only a few times. The V call is TRBV27, the J call TRBJ2-7; D unresolved. Germline V gene data show CDR1 as MNHEY and CDR2 as SMNVEV (reference sequence). V lost 5 bases and J 4 bases, leaving 12 bases between the germline ends. The length of the CDR3 is 13 residues. CDR3 in amino acids: CASSPRPTYEQYF. The CDR3 DNA is TGTGCCAGCAGTCCACGTCCGACTTACGAGCAGTACTTC.

V gene TRBV4-2 combines with J gene TRBJ1-4, with 7 bases fitting TRBD1. Trimming removed 0 bases from V and 5 bases from J; junction bases left unmatched: 6. The V gene's germline CDR1 is LGHNA and CDR2 YNFKEQ. This CDR3 spans 16 amino acids. CDR3 protein: CASSQDGTAANEKLFF. CDR3 nucleotide sequence: TGTGCCAGCAGCCAAGATGGGACAGCCGCAAATGAAAAACTGTTTTTT.

The chain links TRBV5-5 to TRBJ1-5, with D possibly TRBD1 on 6 matching bases. V lost 0 bases, J lost 6 bases, and 10 bases lay in between. CDR3 length equals 14 residues. From germline, CDR1 is SGHKS and CDR2 YYEKEE (reference sequence). CDR3 loop: CASSLEGVSQPQHF. The CDR3 DNA sequence: TGTGCCAGCAGCTTGGAGGGGGTAAGTCAGCCCCAGCATTTT.